The 21 T cell receptor beta chains in this list originate from one sample, sequenced in a study of molecular identifiers for immune sequencing clone quantification. TCRdb fed the PCR reads into MiXCR, producing one record per CDR3 protein. The sample consists of about 640,000 distinct CDR3 sequences, 15% to 20% of them appearing once. Material for sequencing was naive CD8+ T cells from blood, with Jurkat cell RNA spiked in. The subset was: FACS-sorted CD8+CD4-CCR7+CD45RA+ naive T cells. Receptors originate from a human donor in good health. Some libraries in this study had Jurkat cell RNA spiked in.

In this sample, this clonotype turned up many times. The chain couples TRBV7-6 to TRBJ2-3; 8 bases fit TRBD2. V dropped 1 base and J dropped 4; count of bases not matched to a gene: 1. Germline V gene sequence: CDR1 SGHVS, CDR2 FNYEAQ. This CDR3 comprises 14 residues. This chain's CDR3 is CASSLVGLADTQYF. CDR3 DNA: TGTGCCAGCAGCTTAGTGGGACTAGCAGATACGCAGTATTTT.

Notes on this clonotype: A single base separates this from a much larger clone, so it may be a read error. The chain combines TRBV6-5 with TRBJ1-1; D is possibly TRBD1 (6 bases). V shed 6 bases and J shed 0 bases, with 8 bases lying between them. Germline V gene data show CDR1 as MNHEY and CDR2 as SVGAGI. The length of the CDR3 is 13 residues. DNA for the CDR3: TGTGCCAGCAGGGCAGGGGTGAACACTGAAGCTTTCTTT. Amino acid sequence: CASRAGVNTEAFF.

This clonotype occurred a few times. This chain links TRBV3-1 with TRBJ1-1; TRBD1 matches 7 bases. Germline values: CDR1 LGHDT, CDR2 YNNKEL (reference sequence). With V trimmed by 5 bases and J by 4 bases, 19 bases remained unmatched. This CDR3 is 18 amino acids long. CDR3: CASSTSTINRGSGTEAFF. In nucleotides, the CDR3 is TGTGCCAGCAGCACTTCGACAATCAACAGGGGCTCAGGCACTGAAGCTTTCTTT.

The chain recombines TRBV27 with TRBJ2-3; D is uncertain. The CDR3 extends over 15 amino acids. Germline V gene lookup returns CDR1 MNHEY and CDR2 SMNVEV (reference sequence). Trimming removed 5 bases at V and 1 base at J, with 13 bases between. The chain's CDR3 is CASSPLGYGTDTQYF. CDR3 nucleotide sequence: TGTGCCAGCAGTCCCCTTGGCTACGGCACAGATACGCAGTATTTT.

Details on this clonotype: Being one base from a much bigger clone, this may be a read error. Lacking the conserved final phenylalanine or tryptophan, this CDR3 likely reflects a read error. The chain couples TRBV7-9 to TRBJ1-1; no definite D call. The CDR3 is 12 amino acids. The germline CDR1 and CDR2 sequences are SEHNR and FQNEAQ (reference sequence). With 6 bases removed from V and 2 bases from J, the gap between germline ends came to 7 bases. CDR3 sequence: CASRRYNTEAFL. CDR3 in DNA: TGTGCCAGCAGGAGATATAACACTGAAGCTTTCCTT.

There are a few counts of this clonotype. The rearrangement uses TRBV7-9 and TRBJ2-1, with D perhaps given as TRBD1 or TRBD2 (5 bases each). The CDR3 totals 18 residues. Trimming removed 5 bases at V and 0 bases at J, with 20 bases between. Germline V gene data show CDR1 as SEHNR and CDR2 as FQNEAQ (reference sequence). The CDR3 reads CASSAPLSGPSSYNEQFF. CDR3 DNA: TGTGCCAGCAGCGCGCCTTTATCGGGACCGAGCTCCTACAATGAGCAGTTCTTC. The whole variable domain, remainder taken from reference TRBV7-9 and TRBJ2-1, is DTGVSQNPRHKITKRGQNVTFRCDPISEHNRLYWYRQTLGQGPEFLTYFQNEAQLEKSRLLSDRFSAERPKGSFSTLEIQRTEQGDSAMYLCASSAPLSGPSSYNEQFFGPGTRLTVL.

About this clonotype itself: A read error is possible here, since a much larger clone lies one base away. This chain uses TRBV4-3 with TRBJ1-5; D is uncertain. The germline V gene encodes CDR1 LGHNA and CDR2 YSLEER. The CDR3 loop spans 15 amino acids. CDR3 amino acids: CASSQVVFGNQPQRF. CDR3 nucleotide sequence: TGCGCCAGCAGCCAAGTAGTTTTTGGCAATCAGCCCCAGCGTTTT.

There are many counts of this clonotype. The chain joins TRBV2 to TRBJ2-1, with TRBD2 matching 7 bases. Looked up from germline, CDR1 is SNHLY and CDR2 is FYNNEI. Trimming cost V 11 bases and J 2 bases; bases outside gene matches: 6. The CDR3 runs to 13 residues. The CDR3 loop is CAAGERAYNEQFF. Written as DNA, the CDR3 is TGTGCCGCGGGAGAACGCGCCTACAATGAGCAGTTCTTC.

This clonotype came up many times. The chain uses TRBV6-1 and TRBJ1-5; D not resolved. Per germline, CDR1 MNHNS and CDR2 SASEGT. V was pared by 6 bases and J by 3 bases, with 15 bases between. The CDR3 spans 15 residues. Here the CDR3 DNA reads TGTGCCAGCAGAATGGCAGGAGGACCCAATCAGCCCCAGCATTTT. Translation gives CASRMAGGPNQPQHF.

This clonotype was observed many times. V is TRBV14 and J is TRBJ1-1; D possibly corresponds to TRBD1 (6 bases). V was shortened by 3 bases and J by 1 base, with 15 bases between the two germline ends. The CDR3 loop spans 16 amino acids. The germline gives CDR1 SGHDN, CDR2 FVKESK. CDR3 DNA sequence: TGTGCCAGCAGCCACTTCAGACAGGCTACGAACACTGAAGCTTTCTTT. Its translation is CASSHFRQATNTEAFF.

This clonotype has ten or more counts. This rearrangement joins TRBV6-1 to TRBJ1-5; TRBD1 matches 10 bases. The CDR3 contains 15 residues. Trimming cost V 2 bases and J 9 bases; bases outside gene matches: 7. Germline-derived CDR1 and CDR2 are MNHNS and SASEGT. The chain's CDR3 is CASSELGTGVPPQHF. The CDR3 DNA sequence: TGTGCCAGCAGTGAACTGGGGACAGGGGTCCCGCCCCAGCATTTT.

Remarks on this clonotype: A read error may explain this, as a much larger clone is one base away. The chain employs TRBV5-6 and TRBJ2-7; D gene ambiguous. CDR3 length: 14 amino acids. Germline V lookup: CDR1 SGHDT, CDR2 YYEEEE. CDR3 in amino acids: CASSSFGSSHEQYF. The CDR3 DNA follows: TGTGCCAGCAGCTCCTTCGGAAGCTCCCACGAGCAGTACTTC.

In this sample, this clonotype turned up a few times. The chain is built from TRBV28 and TRBJ1-5; D unresolved. The length of the CDR3 is 17 residues. Trimming stripped 8 bases from V and 0 bases from J, with 20 bases between. Germline CDR1 is MDHEN and CDR2 is SYDVKM. The CDR3 bases are TGTGCCAGCGGCCTCCTCCTTCCGGATAATAGCAATCAGCCCCAGCATTTT. It is translated as CASGLLLPDNSNQPQHF.

The rearrangement uses TRBV4-1 and TRBJ2-2; the D gene is possibly TRBD1 (5 bases). The CDR3 consists of 17 residues. V lost 2 bases to trimming and J lost 5 bases, with 18 bases between them. CDR1 and CDR2 (germline): MGHRA, YSYEKL. CDR3 protein: CASSQSSINAGTGELFF. In DNA form, the CDR3 reads TGCGCCAGCAGCCAATCATCAATCAACGCAGGGACCGGGGAGCTGTTTTTT.

The chain employs TRBV19 and TRBJ1-1; D remains ambiguous. V lost 3 bases and J 6 bases, leaving 14 bases between the germline ends. Germline CDR1 reads LNHDA; CDR2 reads SQIVND (reference sequence). The CDR3 has 14 residues. CDR3 region: CASSIQGPNSEAFF. Here the CDR3 DNA reads TGTGCCAGTAGTATTCAAGGCCCAAACTCTGAAGCTTTCTTT. The variable domain in full, with the rest retrieved from reference TRBV19 and TRBJ1-1, is DGGITQSPKYLFRKEGQNVTLSCEQNLNHDAMYWYRQDPGQGLRLIYYSQIVNDFQKGDIAEGYSVSREKKESFPLTVTSAQKNPTAFYLCASSIQGPNSEAFFGQGTRLTVV.

Many counts were recorded for this clonotype. V and J are TRBV28 and TRBJ1-1; a possible D gene is TRBD1 (6 bases). Looked up from germline, CDR1 is MDHEN and CDR2 is SYDVKM. This CDR3 region has 15 residues. Trimming left V 3 bases short and J 0 bases short, with 11 bases between. The CDR3 here is CASSFRGTMNTEAFF. The CDR3 DNA reads as TGTGCCAGCAGTTTCAGGGGAACCATGAACACTGAAGCTTTCTTT.

This clonotype has just a few counts. The chain couples TRBV3-1 to TRBJ2-7, with no clear D. V was trimmed by 0 bases and J by 0 bases, leaving 6 bases between them. The CDR3 consists of 14 residues. Germline V CDR1 and CDR2: LGHDT, YNNKEL (reference sequence). CDR3 loop: CASSQDELSYEQYF. The CDR3 bases are TGTGCCAGCAGCCAAGATGAACTCTCCTACGAGCAGTACTTC.

This clonotype was seen many times. The CDR3 loop reads CASSFSGYQETQYF. CDR3 nucleotides: TGTGCCAGCAGTTTTAGCGGGTATCAAGAGACCCAGTACTTC. The chain employs TRBV27 and TRBJ2-5; 7 positions match TRBD2. Germline CDR1 and CDR2: MNHEY and SMNVEV (reference sequence). Trimming removed 3 bases from V and 2 bases from J; junction bases left unmatched: 3. The CDR3 is 14 residues long.

There are many counts of this clonotype. This sequence joins TRBV10-3 and TRBJ1-1; a weak D match, TRBD1 (5 bases). Trimming cost V 3 bases and J 5 bases, with 16 bases left between them. CDR3 size: 15 residues. Germline lookup yields CDR1 ENHRY and CDR2 SYGVKD. In DNA form, the CDR3 reads TGTGCCATCAGTGATCCGGGGGGACTGGGGACTGAAGCTTTCTTT. It translates to CAISDPGGLGTEAFF.

The DNA of the CDR3 is TGCAGTGCTAAATCCAACTACCGGAATTCCTACGAGCAGTACTTC. Translation: CSAKSNYRNSYEQYF. The J gene is TRBJ2-7, the V gene TRBV20-1; D is unresolved. This CDR3 comprises 15 residues. V dropped 4 bases and J dropped 1 base, with 17 bases sitting between them. Germline CDR1 is DFQATT and CDR2 is SNEGSKA (reference sequence).

On this clonotype: This may be a read error: a much more frequent sequence differs by one nucleotide. V is TRBV7-9 and J is TRBJ2-2; TRBD1 or TRBD2 may be the D gene (5 bases each). The V gene's germline CDR1 is SEHNR and CDR2 FQNEAQ (reference sequence). The CDR3 loop spans 17 amino acids. The chain's CDR3 is CASSLEPGTENIGELFF. In nucleotides, the CDR3 is TGTGCCAGCAGCTTAGAACCTGGGACGGAGAACATCGGGGAGCTGTTTTTT.